The rows below give T cell receptor beta chains drawn from one sample of a study of shared clonotypes between healthy human individuals. Data came from immunoSEQ multiplex PCR; TCRdb stores just in-frame clones and leaves some out. The table lists 2 million to 2.5 million clones, 80% to 95% of them singletons. The material sequenced was naive CD4+ T cells from PBMCs. The receptors derive from a man younger than 30 in good health. Some clones in this sample may be carry-over from other donors' samples. The CDR3 runs from the conserved cysteine through the conserved F or W. D genes are given only for firm matches. Expanded clones get a size class; other rows say once, few or many, or leave the size out.

D: .
J: TRBJ2-1
size: .
V: TRBV5-1
length: 12
CDR3: CASSPDYAEQFF
DNA: TGCGCCAGCAGCCCGGACTACGCTGAGCAGTTCTTC

D: .
J: TRBJ1-5
size: .
V: TRBV19
length: 14
CDR3: CASSGSGSVEFQHF
DNA: TGTGCCAGTAGTGGGTCGGGGTCAGTAGAATTCCAGCATTTT

D: .
J: TRBJ2-2
size: few
V: TRBV30
length: 13
CDR3: CAWSVFPSGELFF
DNA: TGTGCCTGGAGTGTTTTTCCTTCCGGGGAGCTGTTTTTT

D: .
J: TRBJ1-5
size: .
V: TRBV19
length: 14
CDR3: CASRPGLNLQPQHF
DNA: TGTGCCAGTAGGCCGGGGCTAAACTTGCAGCCCCAGCATTTT

D: .
J: TRBJ2-3
size: .
V: TRBV11-3
length: 12
CDR3: CASSPTGGTQYF
DNA: TGTGCCAGCAGCCCGACCGGGGGTACGCAGTATTTT

D: TRBD2
J: TRBJ2-4
size: .
V: TRBV7-2
length: 17
CDR3: CASSLGFSGRRKNIQYF
DNA: TGTGCCAGCAGCTTAGGCTTCAGCGGGAGACGCAAAAACATTCAGTACTTC

D: TRBD2
J: TRBJ2-5
size: .
V: TRBV2
length: 14
CDR3: CASSASGRRETQYF
DNA: TGTGCCAGCAGTGCTAGCGGGAGAAGAGAGACCCAGTACTTC

D: TRBD2
J: TRBJ2-1
size: .
V: TRBV5-4
length: 14
CDR3: CASSFSGSIDEQFF
DNA: TGTGCCAGCAGCTTTAGCGGGAGTATCGATGAGCAGTTCTTC

D: .
J: TRBJ1-1
size: .
V: TRBV10-3
length: 13
CDR3: CAISESRGTEAFF
DNA: TGTGCCATCAGTGAGAGCAGGGGCACTGAAGCTTTCTTT

D: .
J: TRBJ1-3
size: .
V: TRBV11-2
length: 16
CDR3: CASSLDLTSAGNTIYF
DNA: TGTGCCAGCAGCTTAGATCTCACCTCTGCTGGAAACACCATATATTTT

D: TRBD2
J: TRBJ2-7
size: .
V: TRBV5-1
length: 14
CDR3: CASSPPGGIYEQYF
DNA: TGCGCCAGCAGCCCTCCGGGAGGGATTTACGAGCAGTACTTC

D: .
J: TRBJ2-7
size: .
V: TRBV29-1
length: 15
CDR3: CSVVFRGDEGYEQYF
DNA: TGCAGCGTTGTTTTTAGGGGCGATGAGGGCTACGAGCAGTACTTC

D: TRBD1
J: TRBJ1-4
size: .
V: TRBV19
length: 15
CDR3: CASSRPGQGLEKLFF
DNA: TGTGCCAGTAGTCGACCGGGACAGGGGTTAGAAAAACTGTTTTTT

D: TRBD1
J: TRBJ1-2
size: .
V: TRBV7-3
length: 14
CDR3: CASSLGQGDYGYTF
DNA: TGTGCCAGCAGTTTGGGACAGGGAGATTATGGCTACACCTTC

D: .
J: TRBJ2-7
size: .
V: TRBV27
length: 15
CDR3: CASSLRGQGSYEQYF
DNA: TGTGCCAGCAGTTTACGGGGGCAAGGGTCCTACGAGCAGTACTTC

D: TRBD1
J: TRBJ1-2
size: .
V: TRBV7-2
length: 15
CDR3: CASSSGGQGFYGYTF
DNA: TGTGCCAGCAGCTCAGGGGGACAGGGATTTTATGGCTACACCTTC

D: .
J: TRBJ2-1
size: .
V: TRBV28
length: 15
CDR3: CASSKGEGSYNEQFF
DNA: TGTGCCAGCAGCAAAGGGGAAGGCTCCTACAATGAGCAGTTCTTC

D: TRBD2
J: TRBJ2-1
size: .
V: TRBV4-1
length: 17
CDR3: CASSPTSGKISYNEQFF
DNA: TGCGCCAGCAGCCCGACTAGCGGGAAGATAAGCTACAATGAGCAGTTCTTC

D: TRBD2
J: TRBJ2-1
size: .
V: TRBV2
length: 14
CDR3: CASNLAGPYNEQFF
DNA: TGTGCCAGCAATCTAGCGGGACCCTACAATGAGCAGTTCTTC

D: .
J: TRBJ2-7
size: .
V: TRBV11-1
length: 15
CDR3: CASRIGGGSSYEQYF
DNA: TGTGCCAGCAGGATTGGGGGGGGCTCCTCCTACGAGCAGTACTTC

D: TRBD2
J: TRBJ2-7
size: .
V: TRBV5-1
length: 15
CDR3: CASSFGSGSNYEQYF
DNA: TGCGCCAGCAGCTTTGGCAGCGGGAGTAACTACGAGCAGTACTTC

D: .
J: TRBJ1-2
size: .
V: TRBV30
length: 11
CDR3: CARSVGYGYTF
DNA: TGTGCCCGATCCGTTGGCTATGGCTACACCTTC

D: TRBD2
J: TRBJ2-7
size: .
V: TRBV19
length: 19
CDR3: CASSDKGLAGGFGFYEQYF
DNA: TGTGCCAGTAGTGACAAGGGACTAGCGGGAGGTTTTGGGTTCTACGAGCAGTACTTC

D: TRBD1
J: TRBJ2-7
size: .
V: TRBV7-2
length: 13
CDR3: CASRRTGGREQYF
DNA: TGTGCCAGCAGACGGACAGGGGGTCGGGAGCAGTACTTC

D: .
J: TRBJ2-2
size: .
V: TRBV11-2
length: 14
CDR3: CASSLSPDTGELFF
DNA: TGTGCCAGCAGCTTATCCCCAGACACCGGGGAGCTGTTTTTT

D: TRBD1
J: TRBJ1-4
size: .
V: TRBV18
length: 15
CDR3: CASSPDRGHGEKLFF
DNA: TGTGCCAGCTCACCAGACAGGGGGCATGGTGAAAAACTGTTTTTT

D: TRBD2
J: TRBJ2-5
size: .
V: TRBV10-2
length: 21
CDR3: CASSDPHGLAGEPIYQETQYF
DNA: TGCGCCAGCAGTGACCCCCACGGCCTAGCGGGAGAGCCAATCTACCAAGAGACCCAGTACTTC

D: .
J: TRBJ2-7
size: .
V: TRBV4-1
length: 13
CDR3: CASSRDTTYEQYF
DNA: TGCGCCAGCAGTCGAGACACTACCTACGAGCAGTACTTC

D: .
J: TRBJ1-4
size: once
V: TRBV4-3
length: 16
CDR3: CASSQDWRHMGEKLFF
DNA: TGCGCCAGCAGCCAAGATTGGAGACACATGGGTGAAAAACTGTTTTTT

D: .
J: TRBJ2-7
size: .
V: TRBV7-2
length: 14
CDR3: CASSLTGPTYEQYF
DNA: TGTGCCAGCAGCCTCACGGGACCCACCTACGAGCAGTACTTC

D: .
J: TRBJ1-5
size: .
V: TRBV2
length: 15
CDR3: CASSEQGDSNQPQHF
DNA: TGTGCCAGCAGTGAGCAGGGAGACAGCAATCAGCCCCAGCATTTT

D: TRBD2
J: TRBJ2-5
size: .
V: TRBV6-4
length: 18
CDR3: CASGPGQLLAGGGLVQYF
DNA: TGTGCCAGCGGCCCGGGACAACTACTAGCGGGAGGGGGACTTGTCCAGTACTTC

D: .
J: TRBJ2-1
size: .
V: TRBV9
length: 14
CDR3: CASSTHGSYNEQFF
DNA: TGTGCCAGCAGCACCCACGGGTCCTACAATGAGCAGTTCTTC

D: TRBD1
J: TRBJ1-2
size: .
V: TRBV5-1
length: 12
CDR3: CASSRGDSLYTF
DNA: TGCGCCAGCAGCCGGGGGGACAGCTTATACACCTTC

D: TRBD2
J: TRBJ2-1
size: once
V: TRBV30
length: 17
CDR3: CAGVSLAGGFGSNEQFF
DNA: TGTGCCGGGGTTAGCCTAGCGGGAGGATTTGGGTCTAATGAGCAGTTCTTC

D: .
J: TRBJ2-2
size: .
V: TRBV14
length: 13
CDR3: CASSQRHTGELFF
DNA: TGTGCCAGCAGCCAAAGGCATACCGGGGAGCTGTTTTTT

D: .
J: TRBJ1-2
size: .
V: TRBV7-9
length: 14
CDR3: CALGGVVGSYGYTF
DNA: TGTGCCTTGGGGGGCGTAGTAGGTTCTTATGGCTACACCTTC

D: .
J: TRBJ2-3
size: .
V: TRBV7-9
length: 13
CDR3: CASSLVGPDTQYF
DNA: TGTGCCAGCAGCTTAGTGGGCCCAGATACGCAGTATTTT

D: TRBD1
J: TRBJ1-2
size: .
V: TRBV4-2
length: 14
CDR3: CASSRGTAENGYTF
DNA: TGTGCCAGCAGCCGAGGGACAGCGGAGAATGGCTACACCTTC

D: .
J: TRBJ1-2
size: .
V: TRBV18
length: 14
CDR3: CASSPSIDSYGYTF
DNA: TGTGCCAGCTCACCATCCATAGACAGCTATGGCTACACCTTC

D: .
J: TRBJ2-7
size: once
V: TRBV6-4
length: 13
CDR3: CARGEERWYEQYF
DNA: TGTGCCAGAGGGGAGGAGCGGTGGTACGAGCAGTACTTC

D: .
J: TRBJ2-1
size: .
V: TRBV5-1
length: 14
CDR3: CASSLGDSYNEQFF
DNA: TGCGCCAGCAGCTTGGGGGATTCCTACAATGAGCAGTTCTTC

D: .
J: TRBJ1-1
size: .
V: TRBV6-4
length: 16
CDR3: CASSLRLSTFNTEAFF
DNA: TGTGCCAGCAGTTTACGACTCTCAACCTTCAACACTGAAGCTTTCTTT

D: TRBD1
J: TRBJ1-6
size: .
V: TRBV28
length: 12
CDR3: CASCDRGIFVHF
DNA: TGTGCCAGCTGCGACAGGGGGATCTTCGTCCACTTT

D: .
J: TRBJ1-1
size: .
V: TRBV28
length: 13
CDR3: CASSPYLNTEAFF
DNA: TGTGCCAGCAGTCCTTATTTGAACACTGAAGCTTTCTTT

D: TRBD1
J: TRBJ2-5
size: .
V: TRBV7-2
length: 14
CDR3: CASSLTGGEKTQYF
DNA: TGTGCCAGCAGCCTCACAGGGGGCGAGAAGACCCAGTACTTC

D: .
J: TRBJ1-1
size: many
V: TRBV13
length: 12
CDR3: CASSGGNTEAFF
DNA: TGTGCCAGCTCGGGGGGGAACACTGAAGCTTTCTTT

D: .
J: TRBJ2-7
size: .
V: TRBV5-1
length: 12
CDR3: CASSLGLYEQYF
DNA: TGCGCCAGCAGCTTGGGCCTCTACGAGCAGTACTTC

D: TRBD1
J: TRBJ1-5
size: .
V: TRBV9
length: 16
CDR3: CASSVGTGGLNQPQHF
DNA: TGTGCCAGCAGCGTAGGGACAGGGGGCCTGAATCAGCCCCAGCATTTT

D: .
J: TRBJ2-2
size: .
V: TRBV5-1
length: 16
CDR3: CASSLAGQTNTGELFF
DNA: TGCGCCAGCAGCTTGGCCGGGCAGACGAACACCGGGGAGCTGTTTTTT

D: .
J: TRBJ2-3
size: few
V: TRBV28
length: 12
CDR3: CASSLLRDTQYF
DNA: TGTGCCAGCAGTTTATTGCGGGATACGCAGTATTTT

D: TRBD2
J: TRBJ2-5
size: once
V: TRBV11-2
length: 18
CDR3: CASSQTSGRFIRQETQYF
DNA: TGTGCCAGCAGCCAGACTAGCGGGAGATTTATTCGCCAAGAGACCCAGTACTTC

D: .
J: TRBJ2-2
size: .
V: TRBV19
length: 11
CDR3: CAVGGTGELFF
DNA: TGTGCGGTCGGTGGCACCGGGGAGCTGTTTTTT

D: .
J: TRBJ2-3
size: .
V: TRBV7-3
length: 13
CDR3: CASSLIGADTQYF
DNA: TGTGCCAGCAGCTTAATTGGGGCAGATACGCAGTATTTT

D: TRBD1
J: TRBJ1-2
size: .
V: TRBV5-1
length: 14
CDR3: CASSLDGQGYGYTF
DNA: TGCGCCAGCAGCTTGGACGGACAGGGCTATGGCTACACCTTC

D: .
J: TRBJ2-1
size: .
V: TRBV7-9
length: 15
CDR3: CASSLAAGPYNEQFF
DNA: TGTGCCAGCAGCTTAGCGGCGGGTCCCTACAATGAGCAGTTCTTC